The 2 T cell receptor beta chains below all came from one sample that was sequenced in a study of cytomegalovirus exposure and HLA in healthy donors. The study ran its PCR with 60 Vbeta and 13 Jbeta primers. Clones were read by immunoSEQ multiplex PCR, and TCRdb kept only the in-frame ones, dropping some. The table includes approximately 100,000 clones, 70% detected once. Sequenced: PBMCs. The source of these receptors is a man between 40 and 49 years old in good health and CMV-seropositive.

The chain couples TRBV5-1 to TRBJ2-7; the match to TRBD1 covers 7 bases. Germline-derived CDR1 and CDR2 are SGHRS and YFSETQ. CDR3 size: 13 residues. With V trimmed by 4 bases and J by 7 bases, 8 bases remained unmatched. Here the CDR3 DNA reads TGCGCCAGCAGCCTAGACAGGGCCCAGGAGCAGTACTTC. Protein product: CASSLDRAQEQYF.

This chain uses TRBV6-6 with TRBJ1-2, with TRBD1 matching over 10 bases. V was pared by 5 bases and J by 4 bases, with 10 bases of the junction left unmatched. CDR1 is MNHNY, CDR2 SVGAGI, per germline (reference sequence). This CDR3 spans 16 amino acids. The chain's CDR3 is CASSGWGQGIVYGYTF. CDR3 coding DNA: TGTGCCAGCAGTGGGTGGGGACAGGGGATTGTCTATGGCTACACCTTC.